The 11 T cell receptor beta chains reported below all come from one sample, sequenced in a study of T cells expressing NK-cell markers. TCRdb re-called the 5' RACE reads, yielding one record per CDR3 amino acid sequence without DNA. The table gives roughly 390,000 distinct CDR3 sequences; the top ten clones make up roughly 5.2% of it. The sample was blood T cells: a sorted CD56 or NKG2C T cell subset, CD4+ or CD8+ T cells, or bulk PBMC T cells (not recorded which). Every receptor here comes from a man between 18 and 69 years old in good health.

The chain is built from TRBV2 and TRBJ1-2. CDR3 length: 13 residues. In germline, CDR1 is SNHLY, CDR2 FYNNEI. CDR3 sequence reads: CASTLDKPYGYTF.

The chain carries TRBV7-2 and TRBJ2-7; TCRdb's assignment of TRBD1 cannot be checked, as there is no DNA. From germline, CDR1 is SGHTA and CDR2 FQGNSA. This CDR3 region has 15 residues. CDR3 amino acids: CASSSRTGFGYEQYF.

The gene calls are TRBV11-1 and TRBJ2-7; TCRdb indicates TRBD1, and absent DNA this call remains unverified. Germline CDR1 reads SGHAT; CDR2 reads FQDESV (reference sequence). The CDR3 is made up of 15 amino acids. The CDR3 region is CASSPRPGQGNEQYF.

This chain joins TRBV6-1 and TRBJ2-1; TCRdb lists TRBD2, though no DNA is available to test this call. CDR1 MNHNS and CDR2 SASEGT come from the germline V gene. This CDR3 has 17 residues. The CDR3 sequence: CASSEALRGLGFNEQFF.

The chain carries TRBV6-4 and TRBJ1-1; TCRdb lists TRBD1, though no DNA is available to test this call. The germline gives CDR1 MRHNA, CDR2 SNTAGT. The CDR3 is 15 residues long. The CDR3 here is CASRANDRVGTEAFF.

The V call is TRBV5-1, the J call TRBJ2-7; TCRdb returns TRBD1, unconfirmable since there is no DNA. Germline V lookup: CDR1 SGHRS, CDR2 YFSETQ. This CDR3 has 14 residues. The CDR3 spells CASSPRVQAGEQYF.

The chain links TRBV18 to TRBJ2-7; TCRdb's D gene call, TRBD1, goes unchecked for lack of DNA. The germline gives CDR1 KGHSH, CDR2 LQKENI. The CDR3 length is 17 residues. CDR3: CASSLRNQGQVNYEQYF.

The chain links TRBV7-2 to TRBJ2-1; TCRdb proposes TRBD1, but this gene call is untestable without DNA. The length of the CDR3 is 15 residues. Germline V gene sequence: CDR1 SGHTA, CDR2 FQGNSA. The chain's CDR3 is CASSRDRGRLNEQFF.

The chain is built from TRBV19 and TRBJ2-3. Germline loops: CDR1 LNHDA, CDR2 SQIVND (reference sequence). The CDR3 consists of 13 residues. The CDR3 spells CASSIRGYDTQYF. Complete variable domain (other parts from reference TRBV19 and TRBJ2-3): DGGITQSPKYLFRKEGQNVTLSCEQNLNHDAMYWYRQDPGQGLRLIYYSQIVNDFQKGDIAEGYSVSREKKESFPLTVTSAQKNPTAFYLCASSIRGYDTQYFGPGTRLTVL.

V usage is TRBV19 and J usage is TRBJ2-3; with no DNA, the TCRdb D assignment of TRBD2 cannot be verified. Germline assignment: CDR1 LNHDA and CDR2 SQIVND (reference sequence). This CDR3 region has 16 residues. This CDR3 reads CASSIASGGYTDTQYF.

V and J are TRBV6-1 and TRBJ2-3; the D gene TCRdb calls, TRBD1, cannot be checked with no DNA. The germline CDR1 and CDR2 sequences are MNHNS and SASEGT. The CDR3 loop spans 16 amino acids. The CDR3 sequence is CASTPVGVLGTDTQYF.